Reported below is one T cell receptor beta chain. The antigen is not known. The data derive from a study of T cell responses to AZD1222 COVID-19 vaccine. Study-wide results and limits: The donor cohort was predominantly white British with a female majority, and clonal diversity may have been underestimated. Vaccination with two AZD1222 doses was followed by a rise in Spike-specific TCR breadth and depth.

TCRdb keeps only in-frame clones here, not all; method: immunoSEQ multiplex PCR. The sample contains 93,000 or so clones, 80% to 90% of which appear only once. There are 18 residues in the CDR3. The specimen comprised peripheral blood, sampled on day 0 of AZD1222 vaccination. The chain recombines TRBV21-1 with TRBJ2-5; the table's TRBD2 call for D was not verified on the DNA. TRBV21-1 is reported as a pseudogene. The sequence was obtained from an adult in good health. The DNA of the CDR3 is TGTGCCAGCAGCAAAATGCCCTACGGGCGGGGCAACCAAGAGACCCAGTACTTC. This encodes CASSKMPYGRGNQETQYF.